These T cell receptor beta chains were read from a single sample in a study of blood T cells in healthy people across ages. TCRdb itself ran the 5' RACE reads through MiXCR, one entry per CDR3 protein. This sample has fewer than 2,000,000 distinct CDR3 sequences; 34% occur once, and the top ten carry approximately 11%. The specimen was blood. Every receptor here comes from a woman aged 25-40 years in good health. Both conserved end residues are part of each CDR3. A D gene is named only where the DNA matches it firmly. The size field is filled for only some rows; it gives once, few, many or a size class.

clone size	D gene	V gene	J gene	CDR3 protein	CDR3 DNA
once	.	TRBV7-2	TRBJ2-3	CASGLPPLGDTDTQYF	TGTGCCAGCGGCTTACCCCCTCTGGGAGATACAGATACGCAGTATTTT
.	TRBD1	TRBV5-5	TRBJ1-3	CASSLGPGTGKRTGNTIYF	TGTGCCAGCAGCTTGGGGCCGGGGACAGGGAAACGCACTGGAAACACCATATATTTT
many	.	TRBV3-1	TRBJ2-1	CASSRSNEQFF	TGTGCCAGCAGCCGATCCAATGAGCAGTTCTTC
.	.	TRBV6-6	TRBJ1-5	CASSLGRVDSNQPQHF	TGTGCCAGCAGCCTTGGCCGGGTTGATAGCAATCAGCCCCAGCATTTT
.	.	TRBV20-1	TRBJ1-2	CRAREGLYGYTF	TGCAGGGCTAGAGAGGGGCTCTATGGCTACACCTTC
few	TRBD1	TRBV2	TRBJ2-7	CASKVTGGFYEQYF	TGTGCCAGCAAGGTTACAGGGGGTTTCTACGAGCAGTACTTC
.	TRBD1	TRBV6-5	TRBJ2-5	CASRPGQLCGEQYF	TGTGCCAGCAGGCCGGGACAGTTGTGTGGAGAGCAGTACTTC
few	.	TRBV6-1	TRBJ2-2	CASSDRGGTGELFF	TGTGCCAGCAGTGACAGGGGTGGCACCGGGGAGCTGTTTTTT
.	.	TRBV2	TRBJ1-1	CASSVDGSTEAFF	TGTGCCAGCAGTGTTGACGGAAGCACTGAAGCTTTCTTT
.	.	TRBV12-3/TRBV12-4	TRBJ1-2	CASSLGSAHYGYTF	TGCGCCAGCAGTTTGGGTTCAGCACACTATGGCTACACCTTC
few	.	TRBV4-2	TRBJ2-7	CASSPGGGQLYEQYF	TGTGCCAGCAGCCCCGGGGGAGGACAACTTTACGAGCAGTACTTC
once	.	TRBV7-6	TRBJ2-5	CASSLDRVYGGQETQYF	TGTGCCAGCAGCTTAGACCGGGTATATGGAGGACAAGAGACCCAGTACTTC
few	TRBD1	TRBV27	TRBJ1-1	CASSPGGGLLNTEAFF	TGTGCCAGCAGTCCAGGGGGAGGGCTACTGAACACTGAAGCTTTCTTT
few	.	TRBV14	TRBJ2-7	CASSPPDQYYEQYF	TGTGCCAGCAGCCCCCCGGATCAATACTACGAGCAGTACTTC
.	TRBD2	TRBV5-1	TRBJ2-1	CASSLALIRGGREQFF	TGCGCCAGCAGCTTGGCCCTTATACGGGGGGGCCGTGAGCAGTTCTTC
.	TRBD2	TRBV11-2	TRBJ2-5	CASSWGLGLETQYF	TGTGCCAGCAGCTGGGGACTAGGGCTGGAGACCCAGTACTTC
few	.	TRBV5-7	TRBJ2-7	CASSDDGGFEQYF	TGTGCCAGCAGCGATGATGGAGGGTTCGAGCAGTACTTC
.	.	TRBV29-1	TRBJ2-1	CSVDSALSSYNEQFF	TGCAGCGTTGACAGCGCCCTGAGCTCCTACAATGAGCAGTTCTTC
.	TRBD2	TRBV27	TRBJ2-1	CASSFGRREGWSEQFF	TGTGCCAGCAGTTTCGGGAGGCGGGAGGGCTGGAGTGAGCAGTTCTTC
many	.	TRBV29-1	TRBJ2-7	CSVEDPGGEQYF	TGCAGCGTTGAAGATCCTGGAGGCGAGCAGTACTTC
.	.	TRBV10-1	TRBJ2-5	CASREVLAKETQYF	TGCGCCAGCAGGGAGGTCCTAGCGAAAGAGACCCAGTACTTC
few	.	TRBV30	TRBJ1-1	CAWSLGPEAFF	TGTGCCTGGAGCCTCGGACCTGAAGCTTTCTTT
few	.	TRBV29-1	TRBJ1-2	CSVGDKTYGYTF	TGCAGCGTTGGGGACAAAACCTATGGCTACACCTTC
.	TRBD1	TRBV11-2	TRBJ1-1	CAGSSPMKQGADTEAFF	TGTGCCGGCAGCTCGCCTATGAAACAGGGGGCGGACACTGAAGCTTTCTTT
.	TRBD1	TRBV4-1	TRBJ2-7	CASSQTFSTGNYEQYF	TGCGCCAGCAGCCAAACTTTCTCGACAGGGAACTACGAGCAGTACTTC
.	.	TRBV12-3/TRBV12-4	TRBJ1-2	CASSFGRDGVLNGYTF	TGTGCCAGCAGTTTTGGGAGGGATGGGGTATTGAATGGCTACACCTTC